This entry lists 18 T cell receptor beta chains sequenced from one sample in a study of T-cell memory formation after mild COVID-19. TCRdb processed the 5' RACE reads anew with MiXCR; each CDR3 protein has one entry. Of roughly 35,000 distinct CDR3 sequences detected, roughly 20% appear once; the ten largest clones hold approximately 1.4%. The sequencing input was PBMCs or a T cell subset sorted from them (not recorded which). The receptors were sampled from an adult who had mild COVID-19 (a few samples of this study predate the infection). Cell type and time point are not known.

This clonotype was recorded many times. This chain uses TRBV5-1 with TRBJ1-2; D call uncertain. The CDR3 totals 14 residues. Germline V CDR1 and CDR2: SGHRS, YFSETQ. V lost 0 bases and J lost 2, with 8 bases in between. CDR3 bases: TGCGCCAGCAGCTTGGTTGCGACAAACTATGGCTACACCTTC. Translated, it gives CASSLVATNYGYTF.

The chain employs TRBV3-1 and TRBJ1-1; 9 nucleotides line up with TRBD1. Germline loops: CDR1 LGHDT, CDR2 YNNKEL (reference sequence). V lost 4 bases, J lost 6 bases, and 9 bases stayed unmatched. CDR3 length: 15 residues. In nucleotides, the CDR3 is TGTGCCAGCAGCCTAGAATCGGGGACAGGGTCTGAAGCTTTCTTT. Translated: CASSLESGTGSEAFF.

This clonotype appeared many times. The chain links TRBV18 to TRBJ2-5; D may be TRBD1 or TRBD2 (5 bases each). The CDR3 has 15 residues. Germline CDR1 KGHSH, CDR2 LQKENI. V lost 3 bases and J 0 bases, leaving 11 bases between the germline ends. Here the CDR3 DNA reads TGTGCCAGCTCACCGTCGGGGCTCGACCAAGAGACCCAGTACTTC. As protein: CASSPSGLDQETQYF.

This clonotype has at least ten counts. V gene TRBV28 combines with J gene TRBJ2-1; D may be TRBD1 (5 bases). Per the germline V gene, CDR1 is MDHEN and CDR2 is SYDVKM. Trimming removed 3 bases at V and 7 bases at J, with 10 bases between. The length of the CDR3 is 13 residues. CDR3: CASSFEAGNEQFF. In nucleotides, the CDR3 is TGTGCCAGCAGTTTTGAGGCAGGGAATGAGCAGTTCTTC.

This clonotype was detected a few times. V and J are TRBV19 and TRBJ1-5; D ambiguous. The V end was cut by 2 bases, the J end by 0 bases, with 5 bases between. This CDR3 is built from 14 residues. CDR1 LNHDA and CDR2 SQIVND come from the germline V gene (reference sequence). The DNA of the CDR3 is TGTGCCAGTAGTATAAGGGATAGCAATCAGCCCCAGCATTTT. Translated, it gives CASSIRDSNQPQHF.

This clonotype was seen repeatedly, ten times or more. The chain recombines TRBV3-1 with TRBJ1-5, with D tentatively TRBD1 (5 bases). Trimming took off 0 bases at V and 7 bases at J, with 13 bases between the two ends. The CDR3 has 15 residues. Germline CDR1 LGHDT, CDR2 YNNKEL (reference sequence). CDR3 sequence (DNA): TGTGCCAGCAGCCAAGATCTACAGGAAGGCCAGCCCCAGCATTTT. Its translation: CASSQDLQEGQPQHF. The whole variable domain, remainder taken from reference TRBV3-1 and TRBJ1-5, is DTAVSQTPKYLVTQMGNDKSIKCEQNLGHDTMYWYKQDSKKFLKIMFSYNNKELIINETVPNRFSPKSPDKAHLNLHINSLELGDSAVYFCASSQDLQEGQPQHFGDGTRLSIL.

This clonotype was seen many times. The genes are TRBV4-2 and TRBJ2-1; D tentatively reads TRBD1 or TRBD2 (5 bases each). Deletions cut 0 bases from V and 4 bases from J, with 16 bases between. In germline, CDR1 is LGHNA, CDR2 YNFKEQ. The CDR3 loop spans 17 amino acids. The CDR3 is CASSQDIGQTGYNEQFF. The CDR3 DNA is TGTGCCAGCAGCCAAGATATCGGACAAACGGGGTACAATGAGCAGTTCTTC.

Remarks on this clonotype: This sequence may be a read error, since a much larger clone differs from it by one base. The DNA of the CDR3 is TGTGCCAGCAGACACCTAGCGGGGGGACGAGAGACCCAGTACTTC. Translation gives CASRHLAGGRETQYF. The V call is TRBV6-1, the J call TRBJ2-5; the match to TRBD2 covers 11 bases. The CDR3 consists of 15 residues. The V gene's germline CDR1 is MNHNS and CDR2 SASEGT. V shed 6 bases and J 4 bases; nucleotides not matched to a gene: 7.

This clonotype was seen more than once but under ten times. The chain employs TRBV19 and TRBJ2-2, with 9 bases that match TRBD1. This CDR3 has 16 amino acids. V dropped 6 bases and J dropped 2; count of bases not matched to a gene: 7. The germline gives CDR1 LNHDA, CDR2 SQIVND (reference sequence). The CDR3 is CASSLWDRANTGELFF. The CDR3 DNA reads TGTGCCAGTAGCCTTTGGGACAGGGCTAACACCGGGGAGCTGTTTTTT.

The chain is built from TRBV5-6 and TRBJ2-7, with 11 bases aligning to TRBD1. The CDR3 is made up of 15 amino acids. Unmatched junction bases numbered 6, after V lost 0 bases and J lost 7 bases. CDR1 is SGHDT, CDR2 YYEEEE, per germline. The CDR3 sequence is CASSLGPDRGLEQYV. CDR3 DNA: TGTGCCAGCAGCTTGGGTCCGGACAGGGGGCTGGAGCAGTACGTC.

In its sample, this clonotype was seen a few times. V usage is TRBV6-2 or TRBV6-3 and J usage is TRBJ2-2; D gene uncertain. The CDR3 is made up of 14 amino acids. V was pared by 8 bases and J by 6 bases, with 16 bases between. Germline V CDR1 and CDR2: MNHEY, SVGEGT. CDR3 residues: CASVKDGGPGELFF. Written as DNA, the CDR3 is TGTGCCAGCGTAAAGGACGGCGGCCCCGGGGAGCTGTTTTTT.

Comments on this clonotype: This may stem from a read error, because a much larger clone lies one nucleotide away. The conserved closing phenylalanine or tryptophan is absent in this CDR3, likely reflecting a read error. V usage is TRBV6-4 and J usage is TRBJ1-2; D possibly corresponds to TRBD1 (6 bases). Germline V gene data show CDR1 as MRHNA and CDR2 as SNTAGT. V gave up 6 bases and J gave up 7 bases, with 24 bases separating them. This CDR3 has 16 residues. CDR3 sequence: CASSPEPGGLSGGYTL. In DNA, the CDR3 is TGTGCCAGCAGCCCCGAGCCCGGGGGCTTGTCGGGTGGCTACACCCTC.

Many counts were recorded for this clonotype. This sequence joins TRBV30 and TRBJ2-7; no definite D call. Germline CDR1 is GTSNPN and CDR2 is SVGIG (reference sequence). V gave up 5 bases and J gave up 4 bases, with 12 bases separating them. CDR3 size: 12 residues. In DNA form, the CDR3 reads TGTGCCTGGGTGAAGGGCCGGTACGAGCAGTACTTC. Protein product: CAWVKGRYEQYF.

This chain joins TRBV4-3 and TRBJ1-1; tentative D call: TRBD1 (6 bases). The length of the CDR3 is 14 residues. The germline CDR1 and CDR2 sequences are LGHNA and YSLEER. Trimming cost V 4 bases and J 4 bases, with 13 bases left between them. In DNA, the CDR3 is TGCGCCAGCAGCCTAGGAGGGGGGCCCACTGAAGCTTTCTTT. It encodes CASSLGGGPTEAFF.

This clonotype was observed at least ten times. This sequence joins TRBV4-1 and TRBJ2-7, with D tentatively TRBD1 or TRBD2 (5 bases each). V shed 1 base and J shed 5 bases, with 24 bases lying between them. Per the germline V gene, CDR1 is MGHRA and CDR2 is YSYEKL. CDR3 length: 18 residues. The CDR3 is CASSQGTWRRWDVDEQYF. The DNA for the CDR3 is TGCGCCAGCAGCCAAGGGACTTGGCGGCGGTGGGACGTGGACGAGCAGTACTTC.

This clonotype was observed many times. The chain recombines TRBV30 with TRBJ1-4; D remains ambiguous. Per the germline V gene, CDR1 is GTSNPN and CDR2 is SVGIG (reference sequence). Trimming pared 0 bases from V and 8 bases from J, leaving 10 bases between. The CDR3 contains 13 residues. This CDR3 is CAWSVQGWEKLFF. The CDR3 DNA sequence: TGTGCCTGGAGTGTACAAGGTTGGGAAAAACTGTTTTTT.

This clonotype was seen a handful of times. The chain combines TRBV7-2 with TRBJ2-7, with TRBD2 matching 8 bases. This CDR3 has 15 residues. Per the germline V gene, CDR1 is SGHTA and CDR2 is FQGNSA. V was pared by 2 bases and J by 7 bases, with 10 bases of the junction left unmatched. The CDR3 DNA reads TGTGCCAGCAGCTTAATACGGGAGGGCCGCGGGGAGCAGTACTTC. This gives the protein CASSLIREGRGEQYF.

Many counts were recorded for this clonotype. This chain connects TRBV14 to TRBJ2-4; TRBD1 or TRBD2 may be the D gene (5 bases each). Germline V gene sequence: CDR1 SGHDN, CDR2 FVKESK. There are 17 residues in the CDR3. V was clipped by 2 bases and J by 3 bases, with 17 bases between them. The CDR3 here is CASSQHRGSRGKNIQYF. The CDR3 DNA reads as TGTGCCAGCAGCCAACACCGGGGCTCGCGTGGCAAAAACATTCAGTACTTC.